This T cell receptor beta chain was identified during a study of blood T cell repertoires in COVID-19. Study background: Samples came from the United States, Italy and Spain, spanning acute and convalescent COVID-19.

Participants were placed into cohorts based on the clinical history they reported. Germline assignment: CDR1 SGHNT and CDR2 YENEEA. The trim removed 5 bases at V and 9 bases at J, leaving 8 bases unmatched. The CDR3 is 15 amino acids. The repertoire was sequenced with immunoSEQ multiplex PCR; TCRdb's copy has only in-frame clones and lacks some. The repertoire consists of more than 250,000 clones, with approximately 86% occurring once and the leading ten covering approximately 2.5%. The V gene is TRBV11-3, the J gene TRBJ2-1; 12 bases are a match to TRBD2. Input material: PBMCs or T cells enriched from blood (not recorded which). This TCR was sampled from a woman between 18 and 30 years old who had recovered from COVID-19. In DNA, the CDR3 is TGTGCCAGCAGCCCCCGACTAGCGGGGGCGGGTGAGCAGTTCTTC. This gives the protein CASSPRLAGAGEQFF.